The 25 T cell receptor beta chains reported below all come from one sample, sequenced in a study of identifying expanded T cells in peripheral blood. This table comes from immunoSEQ multiplex PCR, and its TCRdb copy is limited to in-frame clones, with some not included. The table has 60,000 to 80,000 clones, about 90% seen once. Sequenced sample: blood. The source is a person aged 18 to 75 in good health.

The chain joins TRBV10-2 to TRBJ2-1; the D call may be TRBD1 or TRBD2 (5 bases each). Germline CDR1 is WSHSY and CDR2 is SAAADI. Trimming removed 3 bases from V and 4 bases from J, with 16 bases in between. The CDR3 has 16 amino acids. The CDR3 region has the DNA TGCGCCAGCAGTGAAAACCGGGACGGAGTATACAATGAGCAGTTCTTC. Translation: CASSENRDGVYNEQFF.

The rearrangement uses TRBV28 and TRBJ1-1; TRBD1 matches 12 bases. J lost 7 bases, V lost 5 bases, and 8 bases had no gene match. The V gene's germline CDR1 is MDHEN and CDR2 SYDVKM. CDR3 length: 15 amino acids. CDR3 sequence (DNA): TGTGCCAGCAGTCCCGGGACAGGGGGCCTGGGTGAAGCTTTCTTT. Its protein is CASSPGTGGLGEAFF.

This chain connects TRBV6-5 to TRBJ2-7; the D is unclear. V was trimmed by 2 bases and J by 2 bases, leaving 10 bases between them. CDR3 length: 14 amino acids. Germline V gene data show CDR1 as MNHEY and CDR2 as SVGAGI. In nucleotides, the CDR3 is TGTGCCAGCAGTTACAGGGTAGGTCCCTACGAGCAGTACTTC. Protein product: CASSYRVGPYEQYF.

The V gene is TRBV6-1, the J gene TRBJ1-1; D is unclear. CDR1 is MNHNS and CDR2 is SASEGT in the germline V gene. Trimming removed 1 base at V and 1 base at J, with 7 bases between. The CDR3 is 14 amino acids. The CDR3 spells CASSEGLANTEAFF. The CDR3 DNA is TGTGCCAGCAGTGAAGGGTTGGCGAACACTGAAGCTTTCTTT.

The V call is TRBV30, the J call TRBJ2-1, with D perhaps being TRBD1 or TRBD2 (5 bases each). This CDR3 comprises 14 residues. CDR1 is GTSNPN, CDR2 SVGIG, per germline (reference sequence). The germline V and J ends were trimmed by 0 bases and 10 bases, with 16 bases remaining between them. CDR3 DNA sequence: TGTGCCTGGAGTGTACAGGAACGCTGGAGGGAGCAGTTCTTC. Translated, it gives CAWSVQERWREQFF.

This chain uses TRBV2 with TRBJ2-5, with D possibly being TRBD2 (6 bases). Trimming removed 9 bases from V and 2 bases from J, with 13 bases in between. Germline V gives CDR1 SNHLY, CDR2 FYNNEI. There are 13 residues in the CDR3. Here the CDR3 reads CASRRGMQETQYF. The CDR3 DNA is TGTGCCAGTAGACGGGGGATGCAAGAGACCCAGTACTTC.

This rearrangement joins TRBV10-2 to TRBJ2-7, with 8 bases that match TRBD1. The germline V gene encodes CDR1 WSHSY and CDR2 SAAADI. J lost 2 bases, V lost 6 bases, and 9 bases had no gene match. This CDR3 spans 15 amino acids. The CDR3 spells CASSSDRGRPYEQYF. The CDR3 bases are TGCGCCAGCAGCTCCGACAGGGGCCGCCCCTACGAGCAGTACTTC.

With regard to this clone: Distinct nucleotide sequences in the sample also encode this CDR3. J is TRBJ2-7 and V is TRBV7-8, with unresolved D. V lost 1 base to trimming and J lost 5 bases, with 3 bases between them. The CDR3 has 11 amino acids. Germline V lookup: CDR1 SGHVS, CDR2 FQNEAQ. CDR3 residues: CASSLVDEQYF. DNA for the CDR3: TGTGCCAGCAGCTTAGTCGACGAGCAGTACTTC.

This clone occurred a few times. This chain links TRBV2 with TRBJ1-1; the D gene is possibly TRBD1 (5 bases). The CDR3 is made up of 14 amino acids. Between the trimmed V and J ends, which lost 7 bases and 5 bases, there was a span of 17 bases. CDR1 and CDR2 (germline): SNHLY, FYNNEI. The CDR3 spells CASTLRWGETEAFF. CDR3 coding DNA: TGTGCCAGCACTTTAAGATGGGGGGAGACTGAAGCTTTCTTT. Full variable domain (remainder filled in from reference TRBV2 and TRBJ1-1): EPEVTQTPSHQVTQMGQEVILRCVPISNHLYFYWYRQILGQKVEFLVSFYNNEISEKSEIFDDQFSVERPDGSNFTLKIRSTKLEDSAMYFCASTLRWGETEAFFGQGTRLTVV.

The V and J genes are TRBV5-6 and TRBJ2-7; D tentatively fits TRBD1 or TRBD2 (5 bases each). This CDR3 spans 14 amino acids. CDR1 is SGHDT, CDR2 YYEEEE, per germline. The V end was cut by 2 bases, the J end by 2 bases, with 11 bases between. The CDR3 protein is CASSFGADPYEQYF. CDR3 in DNA: TGTGCCAGCAGCTTCGGGGCAGACCCCTACGAGCAGTACTTC.

In its sample, this clone was seen once. This chain joins TRBV5-1 and TRBJ1-1; 7 bases map to TRBD1. V dropped 0 bases and J dropped 10; count of bases not matched to a gene: 6. This CDR3 is 13 amino acids long. Germline assignment: CDR1 SGHRS and CDR2 YFSETQ. The CDR3 protein is CASSLGEGAGAFF. CDR3 DNA: TGCGCCAGCAGCTTGGGAGAGGGGGCAGGAGCTTTCTTT.

In DNA, the CDR3 is TGTGCCAGCAGACCCGGGACACCCGAGTCCGGGGAGCTGTTTTTT. It is translated as CASRPGTPESGELFF. J is TRBJ2-2 and V is TRBV28, with D possibly being TRBD1 (6 bases). Germline V gene lookup returns CDR1 MDHEN and CDR2 SYDVKM. V gave up 6 bases and J gave up 6 bases, with 17 bases separating them. There are 15 residues in the CDR3. Supplemented by reference TRBV28 and TRBJ2-2, the full variable domain reads DVKVTQSSRYLVKRTGEKVFLECVQDMDHENMFWYRQDPGLGLRLIYFSYDVKMKEKGDIPEGYSVSREKKERFSLILESASTNQTSMYLCASRPGTPESGELFFGEGSRLTVL.

The V gene is TRBV11-2, the J gene TRBJ2-2, with D possibly being TRBD1 (6 bases). Germline values: CDR1 SGHAT, CDR2 FQNNGV. The CDR3 extends over 12 amino acids. Trimming shortened V by 5 bases and J by 12 bases, and 13 bases separated the two germline ends. The CDR3: CASSRSQGQLFF. The DNA of the CDR3 is TGTGCCAGCAGCCGAAGTCAGGGGCAGCTGTTTTTT.

This chain uses TRBV19 with TRBJ2-7; a weak D match, TRBD1 (5 bases). Trimming pared 2 bases from V and 0 bases from J, leaving 11 bases between. CDR1 is LNHDA, CDR2 SQIVND, per germline (reference sequence). This CDR3 region has 15 residues. CDR3 sequence (DNA): TGTGCCAGTAGTATACGACAGACGAGCTCCTACGAGCAGTACTTC. Protein product: CASSIRQTSSYEQYF.

V gene TRBV9 combines with J gene TRBJ2-1; the D gene is possibly TRBD2 (6 bases). The CDR3 has 16 amino acids. Germline assignment: CDR1 SGDLS and CDR2 YYNGEE. Trimming took off 0 bases at V and 6 bases at J, with 16 bases between the two ends. DNA of the CDR3: TGTGCCAGCAGCGTAGACCCGGGGGTCCCGGGCAATGAGCAGTTCTTC. Its translation: CASSVDPGVPGNEQFF.

The chain recombines TRBV5-1 with TRBJ1-1, with no clear D. Trimming left V 0 bases short and J 1 base short, with 10 bases between. The V gene's germline CDR1 is SGHRS and CDR2 YFSETQ. CDR3 size: 15 residues. CDR3 amino acids: CASSLDVTRNTEAFF. In DNA form, the CDR3 reads TGCGCCAGCAGCTTGGACGTTACCAGGAACACTGAAGCTTTCTTT.

This clone was counted a few times. The chain joins TRBV13 to TRBJ1-6; D remains ambiguous. Germline V CDR1 and CDR2: PRHDT, FYEKMQ (reference sequence). The V and J ends lost 3 bases and 13 bases respectively, with 10 bases between them. The CDR3 runs 12 residues. The CDR3 here is CASSFLGRPLHF. In DNA, the CDR3 is TGTGCCAGCAGCTTTTTAGGGAGGCCCCTCCACTTT.

This chain uses TRBV13 with TRBJ2-5; no clear D gene. There are 12 residues in the CDR3. V was pared by 2 bases and J by 1 base, with 2 bases between. The germline V gene has CDR1 PRHDT and CDR2 FYEKMQ (reference sequence). The CDR3 protein is CASSLRQETQYF. As DNA, the CDR3 is TGTGCCAGCAGCTTACGCCAAGAGACCCAGTACTTC.

The chain employs TRBV6-5 and TRBJ2-3; unclear D gene. Germline CDR1 and CDR2: MNHEY and SVGAGI. The CDR3 contains 11 residues. V shed 2 bases and J shed 11 bases, with 8 bases lying between them. The CDR3 region has the DNA TGTGCCAGCAGTTACGGGCCAGGGCAGTATTTT. It encodes CASSYGPGQYF.

The rearrangement uses TRBV28 and TRBJ2-7, with TRBD1 matching 9 bases. The CDR3 has 15 amino acids. Looked up from germline, CDR1 is MDHEN and CDR2 is SYDVKM. Germline trimming cut 5 bases from V and 3 bases from J; bases unmatched to any gene: 8. The CDR3 DNA follows: TGTGCCAGCAGTGCTCCGGGACAGGGCTTCTACGAGCAGTACTTC. Residues: CASSAPGQGFYEQYF.

This chain joins TRBV4-1 and TRBJ2-1; D ambiguous. V was pared by 2 bases and J by 8 bases, with 16 bases between. The CDR3 totals 15 residues. CDR1 is MGHRA, CDR2 YSYEKL, per germline. CDR3 amino acids: CASSQTSNHLDEQFF. The DNA for the CDR3 is TGCGCCAGCAGCCAAACCAGCAACCACCTCGATGAGCAGTTCTTC.

The chain couples TRBV2 to TRBJ1-5; perhaps TRBD1 as D (5 bases). Trimming stripped 0 bases from V and 7 bases from J, with 10 bases between. In germline, CDR1 is SNHLY, CDR2 FYNNEI. The CDR3 runs to 14 residues. The CDR3 coding sequence is TGTGCCAGCAGTGAAGCGCAGGGCAGCCAGCCCCAGCATTTT. Protein: CASSEAQGSQPQHF. The complete variable domain, with remaining parts taken from reference TRBV2 and TRBJ1-5, reads EPEVTQTPSHQVTQMGQEVILRCVPISNHLYFYWYRQILGQKVEFLVSFYNNEISEKSEIFDDQFSVERPDGSNFTLKIRSTKLEDSAMYFCASSEAQGSQPQHFGDGTRLSIL.

The V call is TRBV10-3, the J call TRBJ1-5; D is perhaps TRBD1 (6 bases). The CDR3 sequence is 14 residues long. Trimming shortened V by 6 bases and J by 0 bases, and 9 bases separated the two germline ends. Looked up from germline, CDR1 is ENHRY and CDR2 is SYGVKD. DNA of the CDR3: TGTGCCATCAGCAAACAGGGTAGCAATCAGCCCCAGCATTTT. As protein: CAISKQGSNQPQHF.

The chain uses TRBV29-1 and TRBJ2-3, with 7 bases that match TRBD2. V lost 3 bases to trimming and J lost 2 bases; unmatched junction nucleotides: 2. The germline V gene has CDR1 SQVTM and CDR2 ANQGSEA. CDR3 length: 13 amino acids. The DNA of the CDR3 is TGCAGCGTTGACCGGGGGGACACAGATACGCAGTATTTT. Protein sequence: CSVDRGDTDTQYF.

This chain connects TRBV9 to TRBJ1-4, with D perhaps matching TRBD1 (6 bases). This CDR3 region has 15 residues. V gave up 4 bases and J gave up 8 bases, with 18 bases separating them. The germline gives CDR1 SGDLS, CDR2 YYNGEE. CDR3 coding DNA: TGTGCCAGCAGCCGGGGATTGACAGGTGGAGAAAAACTGTTTTTT. This sequence encodes CASSRGLTGGEKLFF. Based on the CDR3 plus reference TRBV9 and TRBJ1-4, the full variable domain is DSGVTQTPKHLITATGQRVTLRCSPRSGDLSVYWYQQSLDQGLQFLIQYYNGEERAKGNILERFSAQQFPDLHSELNLSSLELGDSALYFCASSRGLTGGEKLFFGSGTQLSVL.